This is a list of T cell receptor beta chains from one sample in a study of blood T cell repertoires in COVID-19. Some clones are missing from TCRdb's copy, which holds only in-frame ones; the method was immunoSEQ multiplex PCR. The sample shows about 410,000 clones, about 90% of them seen only once. Specimen: PBMCs or T cells enriched from blood (not recorded which). The receptors come from a woman aged 25 to 45 who had recovered from COVID-19. The CDR3 runs from the conserved cysteine through the conserved F or W. The D gene is left open where the match is weak. Clone size, where shown, is once, few, many, or a class for clones that have expanded.

cdr3_nt cdr3_aa clone_size j_call v_call d_call
TGTGCCAGCAGCCAAGGCGGGGAATATGGCTACACCTTC CASSQGGEYGYTF NA TRBJ1-2 TRBV3-1/TRBV3-2 NA
TGTGCCAGCGCCCGGGACAGGGATTTCTACGAGCAGTACTTC CASARDRDFYEQYF NA TRBJ2-7 TRBV6-5 TRBD1
TGTGCCAGCCTGACAGGGGGGAACACTGAAGCTTTCTTT CASLTGGNTEAFF NA TRBJ1-1 TRBV2 TRBD1
TGTGCCAGCAGTCCCCCCGGGACAGGGGGAAAGACCCAGTACTTC CASSPPGTGGKTQYF NA TRBJ2-5 TRBV6-5 TRBD1
TGTGCCAGCAGCTTAGCGCCAGCGGGGGGAATTATATACGAGCAGTACTTC CASSLAPAGGIIYEQYF few TRBJ2-7 TRBV7-2 TRBD2
TGTGCCAGCAGCCATGGGGGACTAGCGGGGATCCAAGAGACCCAGTACTTC CASSHGGLAGIQETQYF NA TRBJ2-5 TRBV21-1 NA
TGTGCCACCAGTGGTCCACAGGGGGGGATCCAAGAGACCCAGTACTTC CATSGPQGGIQETQYF NA TRBJ2-5 TRBV24-1 NA
TGTGCCAGTAGTTGGGCCGACAGCAATCAGCCCCAGCATTTT CASSWADSNQPQHF NA TRBJ1-5 TRBV19 NA
TGTGCCAGCTCACCACGACTAACTGGGGAAACCGGGGAGCTGTTTTTT CASSPRLTGETGELFF NA TRBJ2-2 TRBV18 NA
TGTGCCAGCAGTTACCGCGGGGAGGCCTACAATGAAAAACTGTTTTTT CASSYRGEAYNEKLFF NA TRBJ1-4 TRBV6-6 NA
TGTGCCAGCAGTCTGAAGGGGTTAGTCTTTGGGGATACGCAGTATTTT CASSLKGLVFGDTQYF NA TRBJ2-3 TRBV6-8 NA
TGTGCCAGCAGTTTACCTGGGGGCGTAGGCTACACCTTC CASSLPGGVGYTF NA TRBJ1-2 TRBV27 NA
TGTGCCAGCAGCTTGGAGGGACAGGGTAGAGGGTATGGCTACACCTTC CASSLEGQGRGYGYTF NA TRBJ1-2 TRBV7-2 TRBD1
TGTGCCAGCGCACCGGGACAGGGTAATGAAAAACTGTTTTTT CASAPGQGNEKLFF NA TRBJ1-4 TRBV2 TRBD1
TGTGCCAGCAGTTCCGCGCGGGGGGGCACCACTGAAGCTTTCTTT CASSSARGGTTEAFF NA TRBJ1-1 TRBV27 NA
TGTGCTAGTGGTATGGACAGTTTGTACACCGGAACCATATATTTT CASGMDSLYTGTIYF NA TRBJ1-3 TRBV12-5 NA
TGTGCCAGCAGCCTTCCAGGGGGCTCCTACAATGAGCAGTTCTTC CASSLPGGSYNEQFF NA TRBJ2-1 TRBV7-2 TRBD1
TGTGCCAGCAGCCTAGACAGGGCTGGTTCACCCCTCCACTTT CASSLDRAGSPLHF NA TRBJ1-6 TRBV9 TRBD1
TGTGCCAGCAGCTTTGGGCTTTCGAGCTCCTACAATGAGCAGTTCTTC CASSFGLSSSYNEQFF once TRBJ2-1 TRBV5-4 NA
TGCGCCAGCTCCCGGGACAGAGTATACGAGCAGTACTTC CASSRDRVYEQYF NA TRBJ2-7 TRBV10-2 TRBD1
TGTGCCAGCTCAAAGGGACTAGCGGGGTACAATGAGCAGTTCTTC CASSKGLAGYNEQFF NA TRBJ2-1 TRBV18 TRBD2
TGTGCCAGCCGGGACAGGCCCATGGCTGAAGCTTTCTTT CASRDRPMAEAFF NA TRBJ1-1 TRBV10-3 TRBD1
TGTGCCAGCCGGGGAGAGAGGGTTTCTTTTAGTCCCGAAGCTTTCTTT CASRGERVSFSPEAFF NA TRBJ1-1 TRBV5-5 NA
TGTGCCAGCACCCTGTTGGGGGGACAGGGGGACGAGCAGTACTTC CASTLLGGQGDEQYF NA TRBJ2-7 TRBV27 TRBD1
TGTGCCAGCTCACCTCGGCAGGGGGAGGACTATGGCTACACCTTC CASSPRQGEDYGYTF NA TRBJ1-2 TRBV18 TRBD1
TGTGCCAGCAGCCCTCGCCAGGCCTACGAGCAGTACTTC CASSPRQAYEQYF NA TRBJ2-7 TRBV9 NA
TGCGCCAGCAGCCAACCCCGGCGGGGGTCGGGAAACACCATATATTTT CASSQPRRGSGNTIYF NA TRBJ1-3 TRBV4-1 NA
TGTGCCAGTGGGCCCAGCTATAATTCACCCCTCCACTTT CASGPSYNSPLHF NA TRBJ1-6 TRBV28 NA
TGTGCCAGCAGTTACTCCGCGATCTACAATGAGCAGTTCTTC CASSYSAIYNEQFF NA TRBJ2-1 TRBV6-2/TRBV6-3 NA
TGTGCCAGCAGTCATTATACGCAGTATTTT CASSHYTQYF NA TRBJ2-3 TRBV12-3/TRBV12-4 NA
TGTGCCATCCAGGGGGCGAGGACCTCCCATGCCGGGGAGCTGTTTTTT CAIQGARTSHAGELFF NA TRBJ2-2 TRBV28 TRBD1
TGTGCCAGCAGTCCCGAGGGGCCCGGGAGAGAGACGCAGTATTTT CASSPEGPGRETQYF NA TRBJ2-3 TRBV27 NA
TGTGCCAGCAGCGCGAGGGGGGGTAGGGAAGAAAAACTGTTTTTT CASSARGGREEKLFF once TRBJ1-4 TRBV6-4 NA
TGTGCCAGTCAAAGTTTAAGGGGGAACACTGAAGCTTTCTTT CASQSLRGNTEAFF NA TRBJ1-1 TRBV19 NA
TGTGCCAGCAGCTATAGTAAGATGAACACTGAAGCTTTCTTT CASSYSKMNTEAFF NA TRBJ1-1 TRBV11-2 NA
TGTGCCACCCGACAGGGGCTTCCCTCTAACTATGGCTACACCTTC CATRQGLPSNYGYTF NA TRBJ1-2 TRBV6-5 TRBD1
TGTGCCAGCAGCTTAGGGACTAGCAGGGGGGACGAGCAGTACTTC CASSLGTSRGDEQYF NA TRBJ2-7 TRBV7-9 NA
TGCGCCAGCAGCCAAGTAGGGACAGCCTGGGGGGATGAGCAGTTCTTC CASSQVGTAWGDEQFF NA TRBJ2-1 TRBV4-1 NA
TGTGCCAGCAGTTCGTGGCTAGCGGGAGGGTCGGATACGCAGTATTTT CASSSWLAGGSDTQYF NA TRBJ2-3 TRBV27 TRBD2
TGTGCCACCAGCAGAGATGGCAGAGGAGGGCAAGAGACCCAGTACTTC CATSRDGRGGQETQYF NA TRBJ2-5 TRBV15 NA
TGTGCCAGCAGCTGGGGACAGGGGACTTCACCCCTCCACTTT CASSWGQGTSPLHF NA TRBJ1-6 TRBV5-4 TRBD1
TGTGCCAGCAGGCCCCGGATGGGCTCCGAGCAGTACTTC CASRPRMGSEQYF NA TRBJ2-7 TRBV6-5 NA